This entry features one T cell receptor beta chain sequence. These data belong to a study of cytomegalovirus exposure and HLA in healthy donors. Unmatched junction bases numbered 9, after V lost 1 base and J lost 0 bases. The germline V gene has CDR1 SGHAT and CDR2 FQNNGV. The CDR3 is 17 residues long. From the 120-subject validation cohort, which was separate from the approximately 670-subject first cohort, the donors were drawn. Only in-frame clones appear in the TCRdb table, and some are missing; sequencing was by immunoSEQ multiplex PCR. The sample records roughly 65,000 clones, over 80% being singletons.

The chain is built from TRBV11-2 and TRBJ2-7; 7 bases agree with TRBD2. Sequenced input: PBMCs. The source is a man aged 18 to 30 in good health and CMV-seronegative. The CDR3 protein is CASSLVWGGTDSYEQYF. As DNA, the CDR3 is TGTGCCAGCAGCTTAGTGTGGGGAGGGACGGACTCCTACGAGCAGTACTTC.